This TCR beta chain was sequenced for a study of cytomegalovirus exposure and HLA in healthy donors. Findings and caveats of the study: In an earlier analysis, about 87% or about 30%: the productive usage of most TCR beta V segments. Presence/absence analyses treated sequencing depth as roughly uniform across donors.

The CDR3 extends over 14 amino acids. After removal of 4 bases from V and 2 bases from J, the junction contained 3 bases not matched to a gene. Germline values: CDR1 MNHEY, CDR2 SVGAGI. Both 60 Vbeta primers and 13 Jbeta primers went into the PCR. Profiled with immunoSEQ multiplex PCR; TCRdb holds only in-frame clones, not every one. This table holds about 160,000 clones, 80% to 85% found once. Comment on this clone: Its antigen remains unknown.

The TCR sequence derives from a boy younger than 10 in good health and CMV-seronegative. The J gene is TRBJ2-7, the V gene TRBV6-5; 9 bases align to TRBD1. Material: PBMCs. The chain's CDR3 is CASSSGTGTYEQYF. DNA for the CDR3: TGTGCCAGCAGTTCCGGGACAGGGACCTACGAGCAGTACTTC.